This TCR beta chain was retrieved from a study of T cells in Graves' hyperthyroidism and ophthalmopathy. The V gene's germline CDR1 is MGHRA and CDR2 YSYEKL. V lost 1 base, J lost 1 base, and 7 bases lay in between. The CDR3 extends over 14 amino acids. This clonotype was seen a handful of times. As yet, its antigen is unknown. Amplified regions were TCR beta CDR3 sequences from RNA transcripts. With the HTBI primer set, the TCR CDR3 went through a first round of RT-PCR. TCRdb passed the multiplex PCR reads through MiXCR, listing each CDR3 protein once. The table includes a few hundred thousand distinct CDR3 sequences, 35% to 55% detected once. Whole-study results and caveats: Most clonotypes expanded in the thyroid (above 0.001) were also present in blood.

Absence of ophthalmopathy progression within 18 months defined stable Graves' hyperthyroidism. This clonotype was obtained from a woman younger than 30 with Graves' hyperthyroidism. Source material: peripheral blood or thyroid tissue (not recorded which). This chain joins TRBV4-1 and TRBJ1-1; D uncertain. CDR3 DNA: TGCGCCAGCAGCCAAGTTGGGCAGAACACTGAAGCTTTCTTT. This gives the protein CASSQVGQNTEAFF.